A single sample gave rise to the 15 T cell receptor beta chains below, sequenced in a study of blood T cell repertoires in COVID-19 (dated by TCRdb to about 2020). Library construction relied on the immunoSEQ multiplex PCR assay. This is the immuneACCESS table as TCRdb keeps it, with only in-frame sequences that have V and J called. A part of the clones is gone; compared with another copy, unresolved V genes explain less than half, and the rest is unexplained. For this sample the table gives a few hundred thousand clones, of which approximately 81% were detected only once. Roughly 4.6% of the sample rests with the top ten. Sequences were obtained from peripheral blood. The receptors stem from a woman aged 60 to 75 who had recovered from COVID-19.

On this clone: The sample has other DNA sequences that encode this CDR3 too. The chain couples TRBV12-3 or TRBV12-4 to TRBJ2-3; D unclear. This CDR3 has 11 amino acids. V lost 6 bases to trimming and J lost 2 bases, with 3 bases between them. CDR3 region: CASSLTDTQYF. The CDR3 coding sequence is TGTGCCAGCAGCCTCACAGATACGCAGTATTTT.

This chain uses TRBV6-5 with TRBJ1-5; the D is unclear. Looked up from germline, CDR1 is MNHEY and CDR2 is SVGAGI. Deletions cut 0 bases from V and 3 bases from J, with 9 bases between. The CDR3 runs to 15 residues. DNA of the CDR3: TGTGCCAGCAGTTACTCAGGAGGAGCCAATCAGCCCCAGCATTTT. This sequence encodes CASSYSGGANQPQHF.

The chain has TRBV4-3 and TRBJ1-2; TRBD1 matches 11 bases. Looked up from germline, CDR1 is LGHNA and CDR2 is YSLEER. V lost 1 base to trimming and J lost 4 bases; unmatched junction nucleotides: 8. This CDR3 region has 17 residues. CDR3 coding DNA: TGCGCCAGCAGCCAAGTTACCGGGACAGGGGGGGTCTATGGCTACACCTTC. It translates to CASSQVTGTGGVYGYTF.

This clone came up a few times. The CDR3 region has the DNA TGTGCCAGCAGTGTTCGACAGGGCGTCGGCAATCAGCCCCAGCATTTT. Encoded protein: CASSVRQGVGNQPQHF. The chain recombines TRBV2 with TRBJ1-5; TRBD1 agrees at 7 bases. This CDR3 region has 16 residues. From germline, CDR1 is SNHLY and CDR2 FYNNEI. The junction had 8 bases not matched to a gene; V was cut back by 4 bases and J by 2 bases.

The gene calls are TRBV7-9 and TRBJ1-1, with 9 bases lining up with TRBD1. Germline V gene lookup returns CDR1 SEHNR and CDR2 FQNEAQ (reference sequence). V was pared by 4 bases and J by 3 bases, with 6 bases of the junction left unmatched. This CDR3 has 15 residues. This CDR3 is CASSSAGTGYTEAFF. The CDR3, as DNA: TGTGCCAGCAGCTCAGCCGGGACAGGGTACACTGAAGCTTTCTTT.

The CDR3 DNA follows: TGCGCCAGCAGCTTGGTACAGGGGGGCTACACCTTC. As protein: CASSLVQGGYTF. The genes are TRBV5-1 and TRBJ1-2; 7 positions agree with TRBD1. The CDR3 loop spans 12 amino acids. The V gene's germline CDR1 is SGHRS and CDR2 YFSETQ. Trimming took 0 bases from V and 8 from J; bases not matched to a gene: 1.

This clone was recorded once. V gene TRBV7-2 combines with J gene TRBJ2-1, with D possibly being TRBD2 (6 bases). The CDR3 spans 15 residues. V was clipped by 1 base and J by 7 bases, with 14 bases between them. Germline V CDR1 and CDR2: SGHTA, FQGNSA. Here the CDR3 DNA reads TGTGCCAGCAGCTTAGAAGGGACTTGGGGGAATGAGCAGTTCTTC. Residues: CASSLEGTWGNEQFF.

The chain links TRBV4-2 to TRBJ1-2; 11 positions agree with TRBD1. The CDR3 has 16 residues. V lost 0 bases to trimming and J lost 7 bases; unmatched junction nucleotides: 7. Germline V gene sequence: CDR1 LGHNA, CDR2 YNFKEQ. The DNA for the CDR3 is TGTGCCAGCAGCCAAGATTCCAGGACAGGGGGCCGTGGCTACACCTTC. Protein sequence: CASSQDSRTGGRGYTF.

This rearrangement joins TRBV11-3 to TRBJ2-1; D is unresolved. Germline-derived CDR1 and CDR2 are SGHNT and YENEEA. The CDR3 runs 13 residues. V lost 5 bases, J lost 7 bases, and 12 bases lay in between. The CDR3 DNA reads as TGTGCCAGCAGCAACCCGCGGCAGAATGAGCAGTTCTTC. It encodes CASSNPRQNEQFF.

This rearrangement joins TRBV6-4 to TRBJ1-2, with TRBD1 matching 7 bases. CDR3 length: 14 residues. V gave up 7 bases and J gave up 8 bases; unmatched junction bases: 13. Germline V gene lookup returns CDR1 MRHNA and CDR2 SNTAGT. The CDR3 reads CASTPTGPTGGYTF. The CDR3 DNA reads TGTGCCAGCACCCCGACAGGGCCTACGGGAGGCTACACCTTC.

The chain links TRBV24-1 to TRBJ2-3; a possible D gene is TRBD2 (7 bases). CDR1 is KGHDR and CDR2 is SFDVKD in the germline V gene. Trimming left V 2 bases short and J 6 bases short, with 14 bases between. The CDR3 totals 15 residues. The CDR3 coding sequence is TGTGCCACCAGTGATTCCGGGGGGCGGCGGGATACGCAGTATTTT. Translating it yields CATSDSGGRRDTQYF.

The CDR3 sequence: CASSLAQGGTDTQYF. CDR3 nucleotide sequence: TGCGCCAGCAGCTTGGCCCAGGGGGGCACAGATACGCAGTATTTT. The chain is built from TRBV5-1 and TRBJ2-3; TRBD1 agrees at 7 bases. CDR1 and CDR2 from the germline V gene are SGHRS and YFSETQ. The V gene end was trimmed by 0 bases and the J gene end by 1 base; junction bases not matched to a gene: 2. This CDR3 has 15 residues.

The chain carries TRBV12-3 or TRBV12-4 and TRBJ1-2; D perhaps matches TRBD1 (6 bases). The CDR3 loop spans 12 amino acids. V lost 3 bases to trimming and J lost 8 bases, with 10 bases between them. CDR3 in DNA: TGTGCCAGCAGTTTTTCAAGGGGGGGCTACACCTTC. Its translation is CASSFSRGGYTF.

This sequence joins TRBV7-9 and TRBJ1-5; 7 bases agree with TRBD1. The germline CDR1 and CDR2 sequences are SEHNR and FQNEAQ (reference sequence). The CDR3 is 19 residues long. V lost 1 base to trimming and J lost 0 bases; unmatched junction nucleotides: 12. The CDR3 protein is CASSLVAGGSLYSNQPQHF. Written as DNA, the CDR3 is TGTGCCAGCAGCTTAGTGGCAGGGGGAAGCTTGTATAGCAATCAGCCCCAGCATTTT.

The chain recombines TRBV6-5 with TRBJ2-5; 8 positions agree with TRBD2. V gave up 6 bases and J gave up 7 bases; unmatched junction bases: 13. Germline CDR1 and CDR2: MNHEY and SVGAGI. The CDR3 loop spans 15 amino acids. The CDR3 region has the DNA TGTGCCAGCAGCAACGGGCGGGGGGTCGGCGGGACCCAGTACTTC. Its protein is CASSNGRGVGGTQYF.